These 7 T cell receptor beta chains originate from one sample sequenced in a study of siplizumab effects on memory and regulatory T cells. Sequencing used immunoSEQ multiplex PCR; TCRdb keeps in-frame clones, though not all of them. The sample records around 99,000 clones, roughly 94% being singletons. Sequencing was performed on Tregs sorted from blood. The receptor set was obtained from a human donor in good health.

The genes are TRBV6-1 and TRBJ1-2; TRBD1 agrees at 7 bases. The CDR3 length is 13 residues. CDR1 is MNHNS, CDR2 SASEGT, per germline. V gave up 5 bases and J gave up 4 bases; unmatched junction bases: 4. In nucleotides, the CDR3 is TGTGCCAGCAGTTTGGACAGGTTCTATGGCTACACCTTC. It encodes CASSLDRFYGYTF.

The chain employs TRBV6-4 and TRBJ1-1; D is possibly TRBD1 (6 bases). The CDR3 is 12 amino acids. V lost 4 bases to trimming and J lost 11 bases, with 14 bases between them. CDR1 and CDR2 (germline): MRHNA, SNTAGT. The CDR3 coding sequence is TGTGCCAGCAGTGCCTCATCAGGGGCGGCTTTCTTT. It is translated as CASSASSGAAFF.

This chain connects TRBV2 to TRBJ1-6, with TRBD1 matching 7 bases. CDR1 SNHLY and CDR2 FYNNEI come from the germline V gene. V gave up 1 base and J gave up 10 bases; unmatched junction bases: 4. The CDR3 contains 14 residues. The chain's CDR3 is CASSEVGGVSPLHF. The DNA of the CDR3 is TGTGCCAGCAGTGAAGTAGGGGGCGTCTCACCCCTCCACTTT.

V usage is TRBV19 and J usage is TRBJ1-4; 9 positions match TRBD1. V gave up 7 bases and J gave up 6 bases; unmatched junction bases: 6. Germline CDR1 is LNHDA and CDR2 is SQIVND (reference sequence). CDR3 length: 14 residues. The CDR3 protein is CASNPDRGYEKLFF. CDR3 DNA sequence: TGTGCCAGTAACCCCGACAGGGGGTATGAAAAACTGTTTTTT.

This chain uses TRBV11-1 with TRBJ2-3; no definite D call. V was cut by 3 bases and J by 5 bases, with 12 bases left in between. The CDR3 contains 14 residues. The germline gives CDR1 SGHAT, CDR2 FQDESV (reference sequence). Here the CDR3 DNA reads TGTGCCAGCAGCTTCGGAATTGTGGGAGATACGCAGTATTTT. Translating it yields CASSFGIVGDTQYF.

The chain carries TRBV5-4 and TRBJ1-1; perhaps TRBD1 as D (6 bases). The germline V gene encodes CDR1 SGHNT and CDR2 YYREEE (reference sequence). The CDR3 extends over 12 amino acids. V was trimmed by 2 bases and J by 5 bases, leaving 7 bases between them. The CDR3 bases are TGTGCCAGCAGCTTCGACAGGACTGAAGCTTTCTTT. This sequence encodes CASSFDRTEAFF.

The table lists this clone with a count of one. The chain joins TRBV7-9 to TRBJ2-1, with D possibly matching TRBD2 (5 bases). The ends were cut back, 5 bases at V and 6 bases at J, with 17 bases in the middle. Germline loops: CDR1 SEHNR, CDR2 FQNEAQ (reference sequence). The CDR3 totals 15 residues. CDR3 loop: CASSARDHWGNEQFF. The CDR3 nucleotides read TGTGCCAGCAGCGCTCGGGATCATTGGGGCAATGAGCAGTTCTTC.